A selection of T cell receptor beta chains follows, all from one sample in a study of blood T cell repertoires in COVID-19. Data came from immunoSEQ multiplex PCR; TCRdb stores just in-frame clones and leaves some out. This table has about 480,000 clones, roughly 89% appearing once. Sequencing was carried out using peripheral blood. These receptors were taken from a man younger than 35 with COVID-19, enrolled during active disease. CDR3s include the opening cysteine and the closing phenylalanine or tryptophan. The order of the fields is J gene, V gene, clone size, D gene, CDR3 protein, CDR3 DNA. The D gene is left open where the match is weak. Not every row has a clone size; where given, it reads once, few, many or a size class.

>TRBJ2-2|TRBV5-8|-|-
CASSLSGLNTGELFF
TGTGCCAGCAGCTTGAGCGGGCTGAACACCGGGGAGCTGTTTTTT
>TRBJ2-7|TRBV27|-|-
CASSSPPYEQYF
TGTGCCAGCAGTTCTCCTCCCTACGAGCAGTACTTC
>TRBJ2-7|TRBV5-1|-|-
CASSPGTLDEQYF
TGCGCCAGCAGCCCCGGGACACTGGACGAGCAGTACTTC
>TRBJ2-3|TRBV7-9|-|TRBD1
CASSRRTGSSLEHTDTQYF
TGTGCCAGCAGCAGACGGACAGGGTCGTCATTAGAACACACAGATACGCAGTATTTT
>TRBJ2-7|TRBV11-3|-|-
CASSSPGSYEQYF
TGTGCCAGCAGCTCCCCAGGGTCCTACGAGCAGTACTTC
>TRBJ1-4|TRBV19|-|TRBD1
CASSMEDRANEKLFF
TGTGCCAGTAGTATGGAGGACAGGGCTAATGAAAAACTGTTTTTT
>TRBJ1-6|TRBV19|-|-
CASSSDGNSPLHF
TGTGCCAGTAGTTCCGACGGGAATTCACCCCTCCACTTT
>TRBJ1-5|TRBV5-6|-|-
CASTQTNSNQPQHF
TGTGCCAGCACGCAGACAAATAGCAATCAGCCCCAGCATTTT
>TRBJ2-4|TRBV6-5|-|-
CASSYSIDIQYF
TGTGCCAGCAGTTATTCTATAGACATTCAGTACTTC
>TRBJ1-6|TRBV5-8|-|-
CASSPNSPLHF
TGTGCCAGCAGTCCGAATTCACCCCTCCACTTT
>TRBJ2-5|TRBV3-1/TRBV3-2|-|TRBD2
CASSYGGETQYF
TGTGCCAGCAGCTACGGGGGGGAGACCCAGTACTTC
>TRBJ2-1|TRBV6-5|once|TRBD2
CASTFTSGIKREQFF
TGTGCCAGCACTTTTACTAGCGGTATTAAACGTGAGCAGTTCTTC
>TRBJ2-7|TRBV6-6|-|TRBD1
CASSLPGQGAYEQYF
TGTGCCAGCAGTTTGCCGGGACAGGGGGCCTACGAGCAGTACTTC